This entry is about one TCR beta chain. This record belongs to a study of blood T cell repertoires in COVID-19. The CDR3 totals 14 residues. The J segment lost 7 bases and the V segment lost 4 bases, leaving 4 bases of the junction unmatched. Germline V gene data show CDR1 as MRHNA and CDR2 as SNTAGT. Here immunoSEQ multiplex PCR was the method, and the copy in TCRdb shows in-frame clones only, minus some. The data contain a few hundred thousand clones, around 78% of them singletons. The sequence came from a man in his 60s who had recovered from COVID-19. V and J are TRBV6-4 and TRBJ1-6; 7 bases line up with TRBD1. The sequenced sample consisted of peripheral blood. The CDR3 protein is CASSAGTENSPLHF. As DNA, the CDR3 is TGTGCCAGCAGTGCCGGGACAGAAAATTCACCCCTCCACTTT.